A selection of T cell receptor beta chains follows, all from one sample in a study of breast tumors, draining lymph nodes, adjacent tissues. A single record per CDR3 protein comes from TCRdb applying MiXCR to the multiplex PCR reads. This sample has 9,000 to 15,000 distinct CDR3 sequences, with roughly 35% found just once. Sequencing was done on a sample of breast tumor tissue. Receptors were obtained from a female donor with breast cancer. Some clones in this sample may be carry-over from other donors' samples. Each CDR3 is given with its conserved first and last residue. The order of the fields is J gene, clone size, V gene, D gene, CDR3 protein, CDR3 DNA. The D gene is left open where the match is weak. Clone size is not always given. Where it is, it says once, few, many or a class for expanded clones.

TRBJ2-1 | . | TRBV20-1 | . | CSARGAQVRAYEQFF | TGCAGTGCTAGAGGAGCCCAGGTCCGCGCCTATGAGCAGTTCTTC
TRBJ2-1 | . | TRBV12-3/TRBV12-4 | . | CASRSTNEQFF | TGTGCCAGCAGGAGTACGAATGAGCAGTTCTTC
TRBJ2-1 | many | TRBV6-5 | TRBD1 | CASSPTGGNEQFF | TGTGCCAGCAGTCCAACAGGGGGCAATGAGCAGTTCTTC
TRBJ2-7 | . | TRBV20-1 | TRBD2 | CSARGGGLAGVNSYEQYF | TGCAGTGCACGAGGTGGGGGACTAGCGGGAGTGAACTCCTACGAGCAGTACTTC
TRBJ1-6 | medium-sized | TRBV5-5 | . | CASSFSAQGDGRPLHF | TGTGCCAGCAGCTTTTCAGCACAGGGAGACGGGAGACCCCTCCACTTT
TRBJ2-5 | many | TRBV30 | . | CAWSVGASARETQYF | TGTGCCTGGAGTGTCGGAGCCTCCGCGCGGGAGACCCAGTACTTC
TRBJ2-1 | . | TRBV19 | TRBD2 | CASSGLAGRNNKQFF | TGTGCCAGTAGCGGACTAGCGGGCCGAAACAATAAGCAGTTCTTC
TRBJ1-3 | many | TRBV5-1 | . | CASSLDVVNGNTIYF | TGCGCCAGCAGCTTGGATGTAGTTAACGGAAACACCATATATTTT
TRBJ1-5 | . | TRBV20-1 | . | CSAPTALGSNQPQHF | TGCAGTGCCCCAACTGCGTTGGGTAGCAATCAGCCCCAGCATTTT
TRBJ2-5 | many | TRBV15 | . | CATSRDLADTQETQYF | TGTGCCACCAGCAGAGATCTGGCAGATACCCAAGAGACCCAGTACTTC
TRBJ1-6 | medium-sized | TRBV2 | . | CASSERGDSPLHF | TGTGCCAGCAGCGAAAGGGGAGATTCACCCCTCCACTTT
TRBJ2-7 | medium-sized | TRBV4-1 | . | CASSQVARLGTYEQYF | TGCGCCAGCAGCCAAGTCGCTCGACTGGGAACCTACGAGCAGTACTTC
TRBJ2-5 | many | TRBV29-1 | . | CSVGTGIETQYF | TGCAGCGTTGGAACGGGAATTGAGACCCAGTACTTC
TRBJ1-2 | many | TRBV27 | TRBD1 | CASSTGQGRRGYTF | TGTGCCAGCAGTACAGGACAGGGAAGGCGTGGCTACACCTTC
TRBJ2-1 | medium-sized | TRBV7-2 | . | CASSLDYPDEQFF | TGTGCCAGCAGCTTAGACTACCCCGATGAGCAGTTCTTC
TRBJ2-3 | many | TRBV20-1 | . | CSAMASSRTDTQYF | TGCAGTGCTATGGCCTCCTCTAGAACAGATACGCAGTATTTT
TRBJ2-1 | many | TRBV11-2 | . | CASSLDLGPKYNEQFF | TGTGCCAGCAGCTTAGATCTAGGACCCAAGTACAATGAGCAGTTCTTC
TRBJ1-2 | medium-sized | TRBV15 | . | CATSRGGTAYGYTF | TGTGCCACCAGCAGAGGGGGTACAGCCTATGGCTACACCTTC
TRBJ2-1 | many | TRBV6-2/TRBV6-3 | . | CASSYSAGYNEQFF | TGTGCCAGCAGTTACTCGGCGGGATACAATGAGCAGTTCTTC
TRBJ2-1 | many | TRBV28 | TRBD2 | CASTQSGRGGEQFF | TGTGCCAGCACCCAGAGCGGGAGGGGTGGTGAGCAGTTCTTC
TRBJ2-5 | . | TRBV7-9 | . | CASNFVTQGETQYF | TGTGCCAGCAACTTCGTGACCCAGGGAGAGACCCAGTACTTC
TRBJ1-5 | many | TRBV10-3 | . | CAISESGAGQPQHF | TGTGCCATCAGTGAGTCGGGGGCAGGTCAGCCCCAGCATTTT
TRBJ2-7 | many | TRBV5-1 | . | CASSFTGLYEQYF | TGCGCCAGCAGCTTCACGGGCCTCTACGAGCAGTACTTC
TRBJ2-7 | many | TRBV6-5 | . | CASSLGGSSYEQYF | TGTGCCAGCAGCCTCGGAGGATCCTCCTACGAGCAGTACTTC
TRBJ2-5 | many | TRBV6-1 | . | CASNSGMETQYF | TGTGCCAGCAACTCAGGGATGGAGACCCAGTACTTC
TRBJ2-7 | many | TRBV19 | TRBD1 | CASSIYQGANEQYF | TGTGCCAGTAGTATATATCAGGGGGCCAACGAGCAGTACTTC
TRBJ2-1 | . | TRBV19 | . | CASSRDGYNEQFF | TGTGCCAGTAGCCGGGACGGATACAATGAGCAGTTCTTC
TRBJ2-1 | many | TRBV7-3 | TRBD2 | CASSGGGTSGGRDEQFF | TGTGCCAGCAGCGGGGGGGGGACTAGCGGGGGCCGAGATGAGCAGTTCTTC
TRBJ2-5 | many | TRBV5-4 | . | CASIGSGQETQYF | TGTGCCAGCATAGGAAGCGGGCAAGAGACCCAGTACTTC
TRBJ2-7 | medium-sized | TRBV7-9 | . | CASTHWGSTYEQYF | TGTGCCAGCACCCATTGGGGTTCAACCTACGAGCAGTACTTC
TRBJ2-7 | . | TRBV12-3/TRBV12-4 | TRBD1 | CASSFGTGGSYEQYF | TGTGCCAGCAGTTTTGGGACAGGGGGCTCCTACGAGCAGTACTTC
TRBJ2-1 | many | TRBV20-1 | . | CSASWPPRRGTYNEQFF | TGCAGTGCTAGTTGGCCCCCCCGTCGCGGTACCTACAATGAGCAGTTCTTC
TRBJ1-1 | many | TRBV6-6 | . | CASSHTVEAFF | TGTGCCAGCAGTCACACAGTTGAAGCTTTCTTT
TRBJ1-6 | many | TRBV6-1 | . | CASTNVQGTGSPLHF | TGTGCCAGCACCAACGTACAGGGTACCGGTTCACCCCTCCACTTT
TRBJ2-1 | many | TRBV29-1 | TRBD2 | CSVEQRGGRRNEQFF | TGCAGCGTTGAACAGAGGGGCGGGAGGAGGAATGAGCAGTTCTTC
TRBJ2-1 | many | TRBV29-1 | . | CSVEAPDRSSYNEQFF | TGCAGCGTTGAAGCACCCGACAGGAGCTCCTACAATGAGCAGTTCTTC
TRBJ2-1 | . | TRBV11-2 | TRBD1 | CASSEDRGANNEQFF | TGTGCCAGCAGCGAGGACAGGGGAGCTAACAATGAGCAGTTCTTC
TRBJ1-1 | . | TRBV20-1 | TRBD1 | CSAISRQGRRNTEAFF | TGCAGTGCTATAAGTAGACAGGGGAGGCGGAACACTGAAGCTTTCTTT
TRBJ1-4 | many | TRBV4-1 | TRBD1 | CASSQTGEGEKLFF | TGCGCCAGCAGCCAGACAGGGGAAGGTGAAAAACTGTTTTTT
TRBJ1-5 | many | TRBV5-6 | . | CASSLGQKDYSNQPQHF | TGTGCCAGCAGCTTGGGACAGAAAGATTATAGCAATCAGCCCCAGCATTTT